These T cell receptor beta chains were read from a single sample in a study of OX40 agonist ivuxolimab in advanced cancers. Produced via immunoSEQ multiplex PCR; TCRdb's table is partial and in-frame only. The profile shows about 28,000 clones, about four fifths of them singletons. The source material was CD4+ or CD8+ T cells sorted from blood, sampled in a trial of the OX40 agonist ivuxolimab. All receptors come from an adult with an advanced solid tumor such as melanoma, head and neck, liver or kidney cancer. Both conserved end residues are part of each CDR3. The order of the fields is D gene, J gene, V gene, clone size, CDR3 DNA, CDR3 protein. D genes are given only for firm matches. Rows give clone size only sometimes, using once, few, many, or a class for an expanded clone.

>TRBD1|TRBJ1-1|TRBV29-1|NA
TGCAGCGCCAAGGGGGTACAGGGGGCGATGAACACTGAAGCTTTCTTT
CSAKGVQGAMNTEAFF
>TRBD1|TRBJ2-5|TRBV28|NA
TGTGCCAGCAGTTTTTCCGGGACAGGAGAGACCCAGTACTTC
CASSFSGTGETQYF
>NA|TRBJ1-1|TRBV2|NA
TGTGCCAGCAGTGGAGATCGAGAAATTCTCGGGGGTGAAGCTTTCTTT
CASSGDREILGGEAFF
>NA|TRBJ1-2|TRBV18|few
TGTGCCTGTGCGGGGGCCGACTATGGCTACACCTTC
CACAGADYGYTF
>NA|TRBJ2-7|TRBV4-3|NA
TGCGCCAGCAGCCAAGGACATCCTGGGGCCTACGAGCAGTACTTC
CASSQGHPGAYEQYF
>NA|TRBJ1-2|TRBV27|NA
TGTGCCAGCAGTTTAAACCCCCAGGGTCGAATCTATGGCTACACCTTC
CASSLNPQGRIYGYTF
>TRBD2|TRBJ2-1|TRBV19|NA
TGTGCCAGTTCCGGGACTAGCGCGTACAATGAGCAGTTCTTC
CASSGTSAYNEQFF
>TRBD2|TRBJ2-5|TRBV5-4|once
TGTGCCAGCAGCGTCAACGGGGGGCAAGAGACCCAGTACTTC
CASSVNGGQETQYF
>TRBD2|TRBJ2-5|TRBV7-6|NA
TGTGCCAGCAGCTTACCTGGGACTAGCGGGACACAAGAGACCCAGTACTTC
CASSLPGTSGTQETQYF
>TRBD1|TRBJ2-7|TRBV5-6|NA
TGTGCCAGCAGCTCGGGACAGTCGGCCTACGAGCAGTACTTC
CASSSGQSAYEQYF
>NA|TRBJ1-1|TRBV7-9|NA
TGTGCCAGCAGCTTAGTCGGTCCTGAAGCTTTCTTT
CASSLVGPEAFF
>NA|TRBJ2-1|TRBV28|once
TGTGCCAGCATCGAGGGAAGCTCCTACAATGAGCAGTTCTTC
CASIEGSSYNEQFF
>NA|TRBJ2-1|TRBV4-1|NA
TGCGCCAGCAGCCGGTTCACCGGGACCGGCCCCTACAATGAGCAGTTCTTC
CASSRFTGTGPYNEQFF
>NA|TRBJ2-1|TRBV5-1|NA
TGCGCCAGCAGCTTGGTCAGCATGGACCCCCTCAATGAGCAGTTCTTC
CASSLVSMDPLNEQFF
>TRBD2|TRBJ2-5|TRBV11-2|NA
TGTGCCAGCAGCTTAGGCACAGCGGGAGGAGGAGAGACCCAGTACTTC
CASSLGTAGGGETQYF
>NA|TRBJ1-3|TRBV7-2|NA
TGTGCCAGCAGCTTAGACACGAGCTCTGGAAACACCATATATTTT
CASSLDTSSGNTIYF
>NA|TRBJ1-4|TRBV6-6|NA
TGTGCCAGCAGTCTCCCACACGGGCGAAAACTGTTTTTT
CASSLPHGRKLFF
>NA|TRBJ2-7|TRBV27|NA
TGTGCCAGCAGTTACTCGTCAGGAGGCTACGAGCAGTACTTC
CASSYSSGGYEQYF
>NA|TRBJ1-2|TRBV7-9|NA
TGTGCCAGCAGCTTAGGAGATGATGGCTACACCTTC
CASSLGDDGYTF
>NA|TRBJ2-5|TRBV6-6|NA
TGTGCCAGCGCCCAATCGCCTAGGCTAGAGACCCAGTACTTC
CASAQSPRLETQYF
>TRBD2|TRBJ2-3|TRBV5-6|NA
TGTGCCAGCAGCCCCGGACTAGCGGGTTATACGCAGTATTTT
CASSPGLAGYTQYF
>NA|TRBJ2-6|TRBV4-3|NA
TGCGCCAGCAGCACAAGTTCCGCCGGGAGCTTTTCCTCTGGGGCCAACGTCCTGACTTTC
CASSTSSAGSFSSGANVLTF
>NA|TRBJ2-6|TRBV9|NA
TGTGCCAGCAGCTCGGGACCCATCTCTGGGGCCAACGTCCTGACTTTC
CASSSGPISGANVLTF
>NA|TRBJ2-3|TRBV19|NA
TGTGCCAGTAGTCTAGGGACTCGCACAGATACGCAGTATTTT
CASSLGTRTDTQYF
>NA|TRBJ1-2|TRBV21-1|NA
TGTGCCAGCAGCAAAGATACAGGGTTGGCCTATGGCTACACCTTC
CASSKDTGLAYGYTF
>NA|TRBJ2-2|TRBV19|NA
TGTGCCAGTAGTAACTGGTTGTCTGTCAGGGAGCCGAACACCGGGGAGCTGTTTTTT
CASSNWLSVREPNTGELFF
>NA|TRBJ2-7|TRBV27|NA
TGTGCCAGCAGTCTAGGACTGACCTACGAGCAGTACTTC
CASSLGLTYEQYF
>TRBD2|TRBJ2-3|TRBV27|NA
TGTGCCAGCACCCGGGGGGACCTCACAGATACGCAGTATTTT
CASTRGDLTDTQYF
>NA|TRBJ1-1|TRBV2|NA
TGTGCCAGCAAGGGACCTGAAGCTTTCTTT
CASKGPEAFF
>TRBD1|TRBJ2-7|TRBV5-6|NA
TGTGCCAGCAGCTCGGGACAGAGCTACGAGCAGTACTTC
CASSSGQSYEQYF
>TRBD2|TRBJ2-3|TRBV14|NA
TGTGCCAGCAGCCAAGTGGGAGGGAGAGCAGATACGCAGTATTTT
CASSQVGGRADTQYF